Listed below are T cell receptor beta chains from one sample, sequenced in a study of blood T cell repertoires in COVID-19. Produced via immunoSEQ multiplex PCR; TCRdb's table is partial and in-frame only. The sample shows around 190,000 clones, 82% of them seen only once. Sequencing was done on a sample of peripheral blood. Receptors originate from a woman aged 60 to 75 with COVID-19, enrolled during active disease. Both conserved end residues are part of each CDR3. Each record gives: CDR3 protein, CDR3 DNA, clone size, J gene, D gene, V gene. A D gene is named only where the DNA matches it firmly. Clone size is shown for a subset of rows, as once, few, many or a class of expanded clone.

CASSSRGYETQYF,TGTGCCAGCAGTTCCAGGGGGTATGAGACCCAGTACTTC,NA,TRBJ2-5,TRBD1,TRBV6-5
CASSLAGGQETQYF,TGCGCCAGCAGCTTAGCGGGCGGACAAGAGACCCAGTACTTC,NA,TRBJ2-5,NA,TRBV5-1
CASSLSGGLSPTGELFF,TGCGCCAGCAGCTTGAGCGGGGGGCTCTCACCCACCGGGGAGCTGTTTTTT,NA,TRBJ2-2,TRBD2,TRBV5-1
CASSLREQGNSPLHF,TGTGCCAGCAGCTTAAGAGAACAGGGCAACTCACCCCTCCACTTT,NA,TRBJ1-6,NA,TRBV7-9
CASSLAHSFSGNTIYF,TGTGCCAGCAGCTTAGCCCACTCATTCTCTGGAAACACCATATATTTT,NA,TRBJ1-3,NA,TRBV11-2
CASSMGRDSPLHF,TGTGCCAGTAGTATGGGCAGGGATTCACCCCTCCACTTT,NA,TRBJ1-6,NA,TRBV19
CASSLDRNTEAFF,TGTGCCAGCAGTCTTGACAGGAACACTGAAGCTTTCTTT,NA,TRBJ1-1,NA,TRBV6-4
CASSLRTGGGILSGEKLFF,TGTGCCAGCAGCCTCCGGACAGGGGGAGGAATATTATCGGGTGAAAAACTGTTTTTT,few,TRBJ1-4,TRBD1,TRBV7-9
CASSPGSSGADTQYF,TGTGCCAGCAGCCCAGGGTCTTCGGGAGCAGATACGCAGTATTTT,NA,TRBJ2-3,NA,TRBV13
CASRTRQIYGYTF,TGTGCCAGCAGAACCAGGCAAATCTATGGCTACACCTTC,many,TRBJ1-2,NA,TRBV28
CATSGPDRGDYGYTF,TGTGCCACCAGTGGTCCGGACAGGGGTGACTATGGCTACACCTTC,NA,TRBJ1-2,TRBD1,TRBV24-1
CASSPGQGREKLFF,TGTGCCAGCAGCCCTGGACAGGGACGTGAAAAACTGTTTTTT,NA,TRBJ1-4,TRBD1,TRBV5-4
CASSLNWDRILNTEAFF,TGTGCCAGCAGCTTAAACTGGGACAGGATTTTGAACACTGAAGCTTTCTTT,NA,TRBJ1-1,TRBD1,TRBV5-6
CASSQQSSGNTIYF,TGCGCCAGCAGCCAACAGAGCTCTGGAAACACCATATATTTT,NA,TRBJ1-3,NA,TRBV5-1
CSVGWAGGKLFF,TGCAGCGTTGGCTGGGCCGGGGGAAAACTGTTTTTT,NA,TRBJ1-4,NA,TRBV29-1
CASSLAPDSRINEQFF,TGTGCCAGCAGCTTAGCGCCGGACAGTCGGATCAATGAGCAGTTCTTC,NA,TRBJ2-1,NA,TRBV7-8
CASSRALGQGNTGELFF,TGTGCCAGCTCACGAGCCCTCGGACAGGGAAACACCGGGGAGCTGTTTTTT,NA,TRBJ2-2,TRBD1,TRBV18
CASSPTGTETGELFF,TGTGCCAGCAGCCCAACCGGGACAGAAACCGGGGAGCTGTTTTTT,NA,TRBJ2-2,TRBD1,TRBV27
CATSLSNYGYTF,TGTGCCACCAGCCTCTCTAACTATGGCTACACCTTC,NA,TRBJ1-2,NA,TRBV15
CASSVKSGSGSDTQYF,TGTGCCAGCAGCGTAAAAAGCGGGAGTGGATCAGATACGCAGTATTTT,NA,TRBJ2-3,TRBD2,TRBV5-4
CASSWGQRESPQHF,TGTGCCAGCAGCTGGGGACAAAGAGAGTCCCCCCAGCATTTT,NA,TRBJ1-5,NA,TRBV7-2
CASSSAGAPGGRPQHF,TGTGCCAGCAGTTCTGCTGGGGCCCCGGGGGGTCGGCCCCAGCATTTT,NA,TRBJ1-5,NA,TRBV27
CASSPRTSGPYNEQFF,TGTGCCAGCTCACCCCGGACTAGCGGGCCCTACAATGAGCAGTTCTTC,NA,TRBJ2-1,TRBD2,TRBV18
CASTSAGGVFGEQFF,TGTGCCAGCACATCCGCGGGAGGAGTTTTCGGTGAGCAGTTCTTC,NA,TRBJ2-1,TRBD2,TRBV28
CASSPILAGTDTQYF,TGTGCCAGCAGCCCTATACTAGCGGGCACAGATACGCAGTATTTT,NA,TRBJ2-3,TRBD2,TRBV7-2
CASSLGSGTRNTGELFF,TGCGCCAGCAGCTTGGGTTCCGGGACACGGAACACCGGGGAGCTGTTTTTT,few,TRBJ2-2,NA,TRBV5-1
CASSGNREVNNEQFF,TGTGCCAGCAGTGGAAACAGGGAAGTTAACAATGAGCAGTTCTTC,NA,TRBJ2-1,NA,TRBV2
CASSVGGGALGQFF,TGCGCCAGCAGTGTAGGCGGGGGGGCCCTCGGGCAGTTCTTC,NA,TRBJ2-1,TRBD2,TRBV10-1
CASSHYYEQYF,TGTGCCAGCAGTCACTACTACGAGCAGTACTTC,NA,TRBJ2-7,NA,TRBV28